The present TCR beta chain was sequenced within a study of Ad26.COV2.S vaccination and SARS-CoV-2 variants. Using immunoSEQ multiplex PCR, the repertoire was profiled, and TCRdb retains in-frame clones only, with some absent. Of some 480,000 clones detected, around nine tenths appear once; the ten largest clones hold 9.5% to 15%. The treatment here: around 19 received Ad26.COV2.S at low or high dose, single or two shots; 5 received placebo; per-sample allocation not given. The investigators took samples on day 63 after the first vaccine or placebo injection. Trimming took 2 bases from V and 0 from J, leaving 12 bases between them. The length of the CDR3 is 16 residues. Germline CDR1 SGHRS, CDR2 YFSETQ. This clone has a count of ten or more.

The rearrangement uses TRBV5-1 and TRBJ2-1; no definite D call. The material was peripheral blood, obtained in a trial of Ad26.COV2.S vaccine versus placebo. This clonotype was obtained from a person between 18 and 65 years old who received the Ad26.COV2.S COVID-19 vaccine or a placebo. The CDR3 spells CASSFLARSSYNEQFF. As DNA, the CDR3 is TGCGCCAGCAGCTTCCTCGCGAGGAGCTCCTACAATGAGCAGTTCTTC.